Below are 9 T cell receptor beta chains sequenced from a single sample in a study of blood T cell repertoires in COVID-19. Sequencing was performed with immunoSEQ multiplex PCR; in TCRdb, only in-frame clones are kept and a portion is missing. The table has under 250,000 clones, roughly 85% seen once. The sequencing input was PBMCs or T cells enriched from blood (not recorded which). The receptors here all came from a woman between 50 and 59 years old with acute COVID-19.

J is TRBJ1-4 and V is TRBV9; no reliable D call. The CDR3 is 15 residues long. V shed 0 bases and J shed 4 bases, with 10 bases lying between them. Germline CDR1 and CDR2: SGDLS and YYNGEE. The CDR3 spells CASSVGSGVNEKLFF. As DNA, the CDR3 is TGTGCCAGCAGCGTAGGGTCCGGGGTTAATGAAAAACTGTTTTTT.

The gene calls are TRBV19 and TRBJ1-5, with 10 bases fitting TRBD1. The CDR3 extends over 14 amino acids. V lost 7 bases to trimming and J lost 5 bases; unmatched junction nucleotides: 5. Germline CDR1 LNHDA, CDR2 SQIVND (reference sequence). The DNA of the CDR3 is TGTGCCAGTACTACGGGACAGGGGTATCAGCCCCAGCATTTT. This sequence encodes CASTTGQGYQPQHF.

CDR3 sequence (DNA): TGTGCCACCAGCAGTCCGCAGGGATCCCCTAATGAAAAACTGTTTTTT. Translation gives CATSSPQGSPNEKLFF. The V gene is TRBV15, the J gene TRBJ1-4, with D possibly being TRBD1 (5 bases). There are 16 residues in the CDR3. The ends were cut back, 3 bases at V and 3 bases at J, with 14 bases in the middle. Looked up from germline, CDR1 is LNHNV and CDR2 is YYDKDF (reference sequence).

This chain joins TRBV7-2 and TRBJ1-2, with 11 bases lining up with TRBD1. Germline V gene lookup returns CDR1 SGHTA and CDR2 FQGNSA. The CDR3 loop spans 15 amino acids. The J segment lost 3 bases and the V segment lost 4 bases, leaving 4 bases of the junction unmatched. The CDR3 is CASSSGQGADYGYTF. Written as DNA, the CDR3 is TGTGCCAGCAGCTCTGGACAGGGGGCGGACTATGGCTACACCTTC.

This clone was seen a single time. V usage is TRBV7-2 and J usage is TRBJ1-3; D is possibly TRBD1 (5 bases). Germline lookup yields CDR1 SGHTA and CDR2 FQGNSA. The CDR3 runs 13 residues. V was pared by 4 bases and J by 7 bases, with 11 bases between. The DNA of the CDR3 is TGTGCCAGCAGCTCCTACCGGGGGAACACCATATATTTT. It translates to CASSSYRGNTIYF.

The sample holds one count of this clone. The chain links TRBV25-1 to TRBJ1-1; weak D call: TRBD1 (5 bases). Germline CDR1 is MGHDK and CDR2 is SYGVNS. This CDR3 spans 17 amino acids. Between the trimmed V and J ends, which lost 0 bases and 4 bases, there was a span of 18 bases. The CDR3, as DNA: TGTGCCAGCAGTGAATATATGACACTCGCGGGGGGCACTGAAGCTTTCTTT. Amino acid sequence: CASSEYMTLAGGTEAFF.

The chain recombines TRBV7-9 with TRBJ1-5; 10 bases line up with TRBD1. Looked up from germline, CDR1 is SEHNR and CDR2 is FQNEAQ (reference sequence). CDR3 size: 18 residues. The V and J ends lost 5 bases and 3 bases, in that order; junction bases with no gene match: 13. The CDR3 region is CASSPGPDRGIYNQPQHF. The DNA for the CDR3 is TGTGCCAGCAGCCCAGGACCGGACAGGGGGATCTACAATCAGCCCCAGCATTTT.

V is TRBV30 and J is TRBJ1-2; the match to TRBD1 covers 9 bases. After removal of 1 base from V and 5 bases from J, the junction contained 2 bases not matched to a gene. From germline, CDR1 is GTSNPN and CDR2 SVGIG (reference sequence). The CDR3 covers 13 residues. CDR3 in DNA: TGTGCCTGGAGTGGGGGACAGGGATATGGCTACACCTTC. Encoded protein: CAWSGGQGYGYTF.

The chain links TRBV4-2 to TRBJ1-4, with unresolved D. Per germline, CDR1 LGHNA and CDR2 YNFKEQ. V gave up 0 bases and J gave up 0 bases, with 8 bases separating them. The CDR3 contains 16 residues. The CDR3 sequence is CASSQDPQATNEKLFF. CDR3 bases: TGTGCCAGCAGCCAAGATCCACAAGCAACTAATGAAAAACTGTTTTTT.